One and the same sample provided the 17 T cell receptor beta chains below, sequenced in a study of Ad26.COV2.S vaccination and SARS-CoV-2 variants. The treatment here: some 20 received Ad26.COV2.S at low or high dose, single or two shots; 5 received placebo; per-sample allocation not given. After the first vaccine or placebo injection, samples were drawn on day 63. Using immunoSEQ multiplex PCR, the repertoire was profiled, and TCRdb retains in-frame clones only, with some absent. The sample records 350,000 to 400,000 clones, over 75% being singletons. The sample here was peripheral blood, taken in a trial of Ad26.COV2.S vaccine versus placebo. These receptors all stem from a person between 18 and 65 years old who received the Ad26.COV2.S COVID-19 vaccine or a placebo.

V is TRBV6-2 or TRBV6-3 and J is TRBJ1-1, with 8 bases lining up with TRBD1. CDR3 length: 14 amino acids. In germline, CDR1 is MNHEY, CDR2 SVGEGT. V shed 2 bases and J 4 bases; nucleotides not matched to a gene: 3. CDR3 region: CASSYGQGATEAFF. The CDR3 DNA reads TGTGCCAGCAGTTACGGCCAGGGGGCCACTGAAGCTTTCTTT.

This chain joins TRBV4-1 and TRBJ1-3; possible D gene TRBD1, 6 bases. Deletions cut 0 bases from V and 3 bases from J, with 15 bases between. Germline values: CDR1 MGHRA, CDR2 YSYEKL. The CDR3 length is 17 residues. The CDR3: CASSQDSPGALGNTIYF. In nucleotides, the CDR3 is TGCGCCAGCAGCCAAGATTCCCCGGGGGCCCTTGGAAACACCATATATTTT.

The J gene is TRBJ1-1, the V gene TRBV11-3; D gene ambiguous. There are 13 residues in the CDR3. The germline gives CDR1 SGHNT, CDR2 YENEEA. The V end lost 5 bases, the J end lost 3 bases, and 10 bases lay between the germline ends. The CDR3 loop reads CASSRQMDTEAFF. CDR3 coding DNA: TGTGCCAGCAGCCGACAAATGGACACTGAAGCTTTCTTT.

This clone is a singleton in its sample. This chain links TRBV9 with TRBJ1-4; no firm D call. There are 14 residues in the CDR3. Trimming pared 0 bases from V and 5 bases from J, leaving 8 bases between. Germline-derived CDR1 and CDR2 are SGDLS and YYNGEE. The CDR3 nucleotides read TGTGCCAGCAGCGTAGCCGGGCCAAATGAAAAACTGTTTTTT. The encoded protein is CASSVAGPNEKLFF.

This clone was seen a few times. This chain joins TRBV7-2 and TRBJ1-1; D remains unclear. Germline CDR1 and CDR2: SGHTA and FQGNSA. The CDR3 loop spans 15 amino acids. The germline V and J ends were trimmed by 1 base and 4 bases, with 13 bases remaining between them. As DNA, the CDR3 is TGTGCCAGCAGCTTAGACGTGTCGAGGAGCACTGAAGCTTTCTTT. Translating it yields CASSLDVSRSTEAFF.

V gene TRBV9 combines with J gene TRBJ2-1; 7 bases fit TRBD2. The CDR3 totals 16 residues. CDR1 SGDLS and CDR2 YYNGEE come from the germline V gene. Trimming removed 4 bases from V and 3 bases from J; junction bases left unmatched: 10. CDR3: CASSPARGELYNEQFF. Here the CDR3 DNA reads TGTGCCAGCAGCCCCGCCCGGGGGGAACTCTACAATGAGCAGTTCTTC.

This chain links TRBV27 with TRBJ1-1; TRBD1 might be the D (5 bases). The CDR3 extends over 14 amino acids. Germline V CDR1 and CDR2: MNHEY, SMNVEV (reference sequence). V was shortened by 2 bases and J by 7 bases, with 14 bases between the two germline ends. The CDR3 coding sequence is TGTGCCAGCAGTTTAAACCCTGACAGCTTTGAAGCTTTCTTT. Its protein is CASSLNPDSFEAFF.

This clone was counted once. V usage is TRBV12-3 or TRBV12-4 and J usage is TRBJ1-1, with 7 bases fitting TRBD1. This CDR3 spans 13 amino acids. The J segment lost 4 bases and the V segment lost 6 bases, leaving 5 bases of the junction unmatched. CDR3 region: CASRTGASTEAFF. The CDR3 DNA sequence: TGTGCCAGCAGAACAGGGGCTAGCACTGAAGCTTTCTTT.

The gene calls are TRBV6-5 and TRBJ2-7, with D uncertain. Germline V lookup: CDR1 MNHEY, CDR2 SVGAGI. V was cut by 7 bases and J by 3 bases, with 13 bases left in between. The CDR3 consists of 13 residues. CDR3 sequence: CASKEGDGYEQYF. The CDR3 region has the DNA TGTGCCAGCAAGGAAGGTGACGGCTACGAGCAGTACTTC.

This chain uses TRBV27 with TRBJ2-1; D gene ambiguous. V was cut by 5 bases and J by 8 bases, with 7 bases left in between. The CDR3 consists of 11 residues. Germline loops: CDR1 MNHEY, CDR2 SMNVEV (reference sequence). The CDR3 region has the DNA TGTGCCAGCAGTAATCTATATGAGCAGTTCTTC. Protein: CASSNLYEQFF.

CDR3 amino acids: CAIRNGGTEAFF. DNA of the CDR3: TGTGCCATCAGAAACGGGGGGACTGAAGCTTTCTTT. The chain uses TRBV10-3 and TRBJ1-1, with D perhaps matching TRBD1 (5 bases). Germline V lookup: CDR1 ENHRY, CDR2 SYGVKD. The V end was cut by 6 bases, the J end by 5 bases, with 10 bases between. CDR3 size: 12 residues.

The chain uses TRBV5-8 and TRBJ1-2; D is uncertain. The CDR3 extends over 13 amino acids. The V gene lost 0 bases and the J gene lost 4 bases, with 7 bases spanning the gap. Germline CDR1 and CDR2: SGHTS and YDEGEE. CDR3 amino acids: CASSLGRIYGYTF. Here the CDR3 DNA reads TGTGCCAGCAGCTTGGGCAGGATCTATGGCTACACCTTC. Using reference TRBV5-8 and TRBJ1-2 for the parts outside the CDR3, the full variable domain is EAGVTQSPTHLIKTRGQQATLRCSPISGHTSVYWYQQALGLGLQFLLWYDEGEERNRGNFPPRFSGRQFPNYSSELNVNALELEDSALYLCASSLGRIYGYTFGSGTRLTVV.

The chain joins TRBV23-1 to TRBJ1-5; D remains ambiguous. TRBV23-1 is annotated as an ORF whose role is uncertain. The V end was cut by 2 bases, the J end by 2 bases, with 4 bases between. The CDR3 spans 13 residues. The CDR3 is CASSQRGNQPQHF. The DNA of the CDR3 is TGCGCCAGCAGTCAAAGGGGCAATCAGCCCCAGCATTTT.

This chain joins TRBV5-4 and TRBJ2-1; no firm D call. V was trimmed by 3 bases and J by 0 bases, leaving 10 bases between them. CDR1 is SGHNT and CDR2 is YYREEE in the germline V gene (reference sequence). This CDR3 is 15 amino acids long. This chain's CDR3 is CASSSELNSYNEQFF. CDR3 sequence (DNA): TGTGCCAGCAGCTCGGAATTGAACTCCTACAATGAGCAGTTCTTC.

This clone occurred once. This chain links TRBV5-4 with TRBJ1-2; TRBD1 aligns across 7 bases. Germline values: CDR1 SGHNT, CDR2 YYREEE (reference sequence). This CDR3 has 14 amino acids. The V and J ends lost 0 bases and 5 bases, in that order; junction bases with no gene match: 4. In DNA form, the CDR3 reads TGTGCCAGCAGCTTGGGGGGACAGAGGTATGGCTACACCTTC. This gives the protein CASSLGGQRYGYTF. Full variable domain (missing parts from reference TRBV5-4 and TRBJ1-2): ETGVTQSPTHLIKTRGQQVTLRCSSQSGHNTVSWYQQALGQGPQFIFQYYREEENGRGNFPPRFSGLQFPNYSSELNVNALELDDSALYLCASSLGGQRYGYTFGSGTRLTVV.

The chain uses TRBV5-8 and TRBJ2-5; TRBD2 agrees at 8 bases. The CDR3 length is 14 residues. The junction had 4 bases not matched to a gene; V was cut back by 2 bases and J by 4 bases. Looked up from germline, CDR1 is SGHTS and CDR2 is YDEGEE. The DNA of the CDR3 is TGTGCCAGCAGCTTAGAACGGGGGGGAGAGACCCAGTACTTC. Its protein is CASSLERGGETQYF.

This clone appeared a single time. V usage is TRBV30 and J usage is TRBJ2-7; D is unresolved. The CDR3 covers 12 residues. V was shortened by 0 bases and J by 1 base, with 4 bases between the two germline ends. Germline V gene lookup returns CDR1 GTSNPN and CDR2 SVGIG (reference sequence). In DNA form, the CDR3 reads TGTGCCTGGAGTGTACTGTCCTACGAGCAGTACTTC. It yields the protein CAWSVLSYEQYF. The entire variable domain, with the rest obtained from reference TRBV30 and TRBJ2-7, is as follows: SQTIHQWPATLVQPVGSPLSLECTVEGTSNPNLYWYRQAAGRGLQLLFYSVGIGQISSEVPQNLSASRPQDRQFILSSKKLLLSDSGFYLCAWSVLSYEQYFGPGTRLTVT.